The 8 T cell receptor beta chains in this list originate from one sample, sequenced in a study of T cell clonotyping in hematopoietic cell transplantation. Only in-frame clones appear in the TCRdb table, and some are missing; sequencing was by immunoSEQ multiplex PCR. The sample consists of about 11,000 clones, approximately 49% of them appearing once. This material consisted of PBMCs, taken 30 days after allogeneic stem cell transplant. The receptors originated from a male patient in his fifties who had an allogeneic stem cell transplant from an unrelated donor, so the T cells may come from the graft donor. Some clones in this sample may be carry-over from other donors' samples.

The chain carries TRBV29-1 and TRBJ2-5, with D perhaps TRBD2 (7 bases). Germline V gene data show CDR1 as SQVTM and CDR2 as ANQGSEA. CDR3 size: 12 residues. As DNA, the CDR3 is TGCGCCGGAGAGGGGGGGAAAGAGACCCAGTACTTC. It specifies CAGEGGKETQYF.

The rearrangement uses TRBV9 and TRBJ2-7; 8 positions match TRBD1. CDR3 size: 16 residues. Germline assignment: CDR1 SGDLS and CDR2 YYNGEE. With 0 bases clipped from V and 6 bases from J, the junction kept 11 bases outside the gene matches. DNA for the CDR3: TGTGCCAGCAGCGTAGGTCCAGGGGGCGAAACTTCCGAGCAGTACTTC. This encodes CASSVGPGGETSEQYF.

The chain links TRBV6-1 to TRBJ2-7; 9 positions agree with TRBD2. Trimming at V came to 9 bases and at J to 2 bases, leaving 8 bases not matched to a gene. The CDR3 is 14 residues long. In germline, CDR1 is MNHNS, CDR2 SASEGT. This CDR3 is CASPSTSGAYEQYF. For the CDR3, the DNA is TGTGCCAGTCCTTCGACTAGCGGAGCCTACGAGCAGTACTTC.

As DNA, the CDR3 is TGTGCCAGCAGCGAACGAGGTAGTCGTGATTCACCCCTCCACTTT. Translation gives CASSERGSRDSPLHF. The chain links TRBV9 to TRBJ1-6; D remains ambiguous. This CDR3 has 15 residues. Trimming cost V 3 bases and J 8 bases, with 15 bases left between them. Germline V gene sequence: CDR1 SGDLS, CDR2 YYNGEE.

The rearrangement joins TRBV29-1 to TRBJ2-7; D might be TRBD1 (6 bases). From germline, CDR1 is SQVTM and CDR2 ANQGSEA. The CDR3 runs 15 residues. V lost 6 bases and J lost 6, with 24 bases in between. The CDR3 bases are TGCAGCGTAAGCCCAACAGGGAGTCAATTCTCCGAGCAGTACTTC. The encoded protein is CSVSPTGSQFSEQYF.

Only a few counts were recorded for this clone. The chain carries TRBV30 and TRBJ1-2; D might be TRBD1 (6 bases). The CDR3 sequence is 14 residues long. CDR1 and CDR2 from the germline V gene are GTSNPN and SVGIG (reference sequence). V gave up 3 bases and J gave up 6 bases, with 17 bases separating them. The CDR3 region has the DNA TGTGCCTGGAGCGCAGGGACATCGGGACATGGCTACACCTTC. Translating gives CAWSAGTSGHGYTF.

The J gene is TRBJ1-1, the V gene TRBV2; D is undetermined. This CDR3 is 11 amino acids long. Trimming took 8 bases from V and 2 from J, leaving 6 bases between them. The germline V gene encodes CDR1 SNHLY and CDR2 FYNNEI. CDR3 loop: CASRTNTEAFF. The CDR3 DNA reads TGTGCCAGCCGGACCAACACTGAAGCTTTCTTT. The full variable domain, completed using reference TRBV2 and TRBJ1-1, is EPEVTQTPSHQVTQMGQEVILRCVPISNHLYFYWYRQILGQKVEFLVSFYNNEISEKSEIFDDQFSVERPDGSNFTLKIRSTKLEDSAMYFCASRTNTEAFFGQGTRLTVV.

This rearrangement joins TRBV19 to TRBJ1-5; 10 nucleotides line up with TRBD1. Germline V gene lookup returns CDR1 LNHDA and CDR2 SQIVND (reference sequence). The CDR3 consists of 13 residues. V gave up 8 bases and J gave up 8 bases; unmatched junction bases: 6. The CDR3 loop reads CASGTGEEEPQHF. The DNA of the CDR3 is TGTGCCAGTGGGACAGGGGAAGAGGAGCCCCAGCATTTT.